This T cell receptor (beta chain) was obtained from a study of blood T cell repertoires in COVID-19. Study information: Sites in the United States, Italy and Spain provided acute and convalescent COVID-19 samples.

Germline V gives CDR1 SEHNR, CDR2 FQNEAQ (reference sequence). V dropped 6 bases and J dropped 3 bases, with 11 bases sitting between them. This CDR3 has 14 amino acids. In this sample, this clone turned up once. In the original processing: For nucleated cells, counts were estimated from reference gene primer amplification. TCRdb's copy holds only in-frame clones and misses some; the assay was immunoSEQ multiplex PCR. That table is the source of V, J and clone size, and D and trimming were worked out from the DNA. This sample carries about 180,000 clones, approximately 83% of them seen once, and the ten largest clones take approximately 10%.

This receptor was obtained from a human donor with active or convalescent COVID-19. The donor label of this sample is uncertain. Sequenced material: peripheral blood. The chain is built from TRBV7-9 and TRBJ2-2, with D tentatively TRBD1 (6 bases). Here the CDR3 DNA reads TGTGCCAGCAGGATCCCAGGGGACACCGGGGAGCTGTTTTTT. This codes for CASRIPGDTGELFF.